This TCR beta chain comes out of a study of T cells in localized non-small cell lung cancer. Data came from immunoSEQ multiplex PCR; TCRdb stores just in-frame clones and leaves some out. The data hold roughly 35,000 clones, with over 85% observed a single time. Broader study findings: Researchers found a median approximately 55 of the top 100 tumor clones in adjacent lung. There was higher T cell clonality in uninvolved adjacent lung than in tumor, and it was highest there. Analysis by sequencing included only one tumor region, so heterogeneity remains possible.

The CDR3 extends over 12 amino acids. The germline CDR1 and CDR2 sequences are LNHDA and SQIVND (reference sequence). V lost 6 bases to trimming and J lost 3 bases, with 9 bases between them. This clone turned up a few times. Its antigen is unidentified. The receptor comes from a female donor of 60 years or more with stage I lung adenocarcinoma. The source was peripheral blood, collected before any cancer treatment. The V call is TRBV19, the J call TRBJ2-7, with D possibly being TRBD1 (6 bases). CDR3: CASRDSHYEQYF. CDR3 sequence (DNA): TGTGCCAGTAGGGACAGTCACTACGAGCAGTACTTC.